These T cell receptor beta chains were read from a single sample in a study of cytomegalovirus exposure and HLA in healthy donors. TCRdb keeps only in-frame clones here, not all; method: immunoSEQ multiplex PCR. This sample has roughly 92,000 clones, with under 90% found just once. The sample comprised PBMCs. The receptors were gathered from a woman in her 70s in good health and CMV-seropositive. The CDR3 runs from the conserved cysteine through the conserved F or W. Fields, in order: CDR3 length, D gene, clone size, J gene, V gene, CDR3 DNA, CDR3 protein. The D gene is left open where the match is weak. Only some rows state a clone size, as once, few, many or a class for expanded clones.

16	TRBD1	NA	TRBJ1-5	TRBV6-1	TGTGCCAGCAGTGAAAGAACAGGGGTTAGCAATCAGCCCCAGCATTTT	CASSERTGVSNQPQHF
14	NA	NA	TRBJ2-7	TRBV5-6	TGTGCCAGCTGCGGCGAGGAGGCGGCCTACGAGCAGTACTTC	CASCGEEAAYEQYF
17	NA	NA	TRBJ1-2	TRBV21-1	TGTGCCAGCAGCAAAGTAATCGCGGCATCCCCTAACTATGGCTACACCTTC	CASSKVIAASPNYGYTF
13	NA	few	TRBJ2-5	TRBV7-7	TGTGCTAGCAGCTTGGACAGACAAGAGACCCAGTACTTC	CASSLDRQETQYF
15	TRBD2	NA	TRBJ2-7	TRBV5-1	TGCGCCAGCATTCCAACTAGCGGCACGGTCTACGAGCAGTACTTC	CASIPTSGTVYEQYF
15	TRBD1	NA	TRBJ2-3	TRBV10-1	TGCGCCAGCAGTGATCGACAGGGGGACACAGATACGCAGTATTTT	CASSDRQGDTDTQYF
18	TRBD2	NA	TRBJ2-5	TRBV4-2	TGTGCCAGCAGCCAAGAAATAAGGACTAGCGGGAGCTGGGAGACCCAGTACTTC	CASSQEIRTSGSWETQYF
15	TRBD2	NA	TRBJ2-1	TRBV7-7	TGTGCTAGCAGCTTAGGGAGGGTCAAATTCAATGAGCAGTTCTTC	CASSLGRVKFNEQFF
13	NA	NA	TRBJ2-1	TRBV25-1	TGTGCCAGCAGTGAATATTCCGGAGGTGAGCAGTTCTTC	CASSEYSGGEQFF
16	NA	few	TRBJ1-5	TRBV2	TGTGCCAGCAGTGGGGTGGGCAGGCTTAGCAATCAGCCCCAGCATTTT	CASSGVGRLSNQPQHF
13	NA	NA	TRBJ1-5	TRBV19	TGTGCCAGTAGTATGACCATCGGGTGGCCCCAGCATTTT	CASSMTIGWPQHF
15	NA	NA	TRBJ2-3	TRBV6-4	TGTGCCAGCAGTGACTCGATAGAGGGGGCAGATACGCAGTATTTT	CASSDSIEGADTQYF
17	TRBD2	NA	TRBJ2-1	TRBV7-3	TGTGCCAGCAGCTTAAGTTCTAGCGGGAGCTCCTACAATGAGCAGTTCTTC	CASSLSSSGSSYNEQFF
14	NA	NA	TRBJ1-2	TRBV5-4	TGTGCCAGCAGCTTGAGAGGTCAGGGCTATGGCTACACCTTC	CASSLRGQGYGYTF
15	NA	NA	TRBJ2-7	TRBV6-5	TGTGCCAGCAGTTACTCGGACCAGGGGCCCTACGAGCAGTACTTC	CASSYSDQGPYEQYF
15	TRBD1	NA	TRBJ2-3	TRBV5-6	TGTGCCAGCAGCTGGGGACAGGGAACAACAGATACGCAGTATTTT	CASSWGQGTTDTQYF
13	NA	once	TRBJ2-7	TRBV6-6	TGTGCCAGCAGTTTCACGGACAGCCACGAGCAGTACTTC	CASSFTDSHEQYF
13	TRBD2	NA	TRBJ2-1	TRBV30	TGTGCCTGGACAGCGGGGAGGGGAAATGAGCAGTTCTTC	CAWTAGRGNEQFF
15	NA	NA	TRBJ2-1	TRBV9	TGTGCCAGCAGCGTAGATGGGCAGGGTTGGAATGAGCAGTTCTTC	CASSVDGQGWNEQFF
14	TRBD2	NA	TRBJ2-1	TRBV2	TGTGCCAGCGAACTAGCGGGAGTGGGGAATGAGCAGTTCTTC	CASELAGVGNEQFF
15	TRBD1	once	TRBJ1-1	TRBV11-2	TGTGCCAGCAGCTCGGGACAGGGCTGGAACACTGAAGCTTTCTTT	CASSSGQGWNTEAFF
18	TRBD1	once	TRBJ1-5	TRBV28	TGTGCCAGCAGGCAGGCGGGACAGTCACTTTATAGCAATCAGCCCCAGCATTTT	CASRQAGQSLYSNQPQHF
13	TRBD1	once	TRBJ1-1	TRBV29-1	TGCAGCGTCTTGGGACAGGGGGGCACTGAAGCTTTCTTT	CSVLGQGGTEAFF
17	NA	NA	TRBJ1-5	TRBV23-1	TGCGCCAGCAGTCAAAGCCCAAGGGGGGGGCACAATCAGCCCCAGCATTTT	CASSQSPRGGHNQPQHF
15	NA	NA	TRBJ2-5	TRBV7-2	TGTGCCAGCAGCCCCTTTCCCAGGGGTTCAGAGACCCAGTACTTC	CASSPFPRGSETQYF
16	TRBD1	NA	TRBJ1-1	TRBV19	TGTGCCAGTAACTCCGTTTCCGGGACAGGGAACACTGAAGCTTTCTTT	CASNSVSGTGNTEAFF
16	TRBD1	NA	TRBJ2-1	TRBV7-9	TGTGCCAGCAGCTTAGTGGGGACAGGGGGCAGAAATGAGCAGTTCTTC	CASSLVGTGGRNEQFF
12	NA	NA	TRBJ1-4	TRBV29-1	TGCAGCCTTGGGGACACCAATGAAAAACTGTTTTTT	CSLGDTNEKLFF
16	TRBD1	NA	TRBJ2-1	TRBV7-2	TGTGCCAGCAGCTTAAAAGGGACAGGGGCCTACAATGAGCAGTTCTTC	CASSLKGTGAYNEQFF
14	TRBD1	NA	TRBJ1-2	TRBV2	TGTGCCAGCAGTGAACTCCAGGGGGCAGGTGGCTACACCTTC	CASSELQGAGGYTF
16	TRBD1	few	TRBJ2-3	TRBV11-3	TGTGCCAGCAGCAAGGGACAGGTCCCTAGCACAGATACGCAGTATTTT	CASSKGQVPSTDTQYF
14	NA	once	TRBJ2-4	TRBV7-3	TGTGCCAGCAGCTTGGGGGTATCGGGGGACATTCAGTACTTC	CASSLGVSGDIQYF
16	TRBD2	few	TRBJ2-7	TRBV28	TGTGCCAGCAGTGCCCATAGCGGGAGAGTCTCCTACGAGCAGTACTTC	CASSAHSGRVSYEQYF
16	TRBD1	once	TRBJ2-2	TRBV9	TGTGCCAGCAGCGTAGGAGGACAGGGGTTCACCGGGGAGCTGTTTTTT	CASSVGGQGFTGELFF
15	TRBD1	NA	TRBJ1-1	TRBV19	TGTGCCAGTAGTATCTTCGACAGGGGCGGCACTGAAGCTTTCTTT	CASSIFDRGGTEAFF
15	TRBD2	NA	TRBJ2-5	TRBV5-4	TGTGCCAGCAGCTCGCGGGAGGGGGGACAAGAGACCCAGTACTTC	CASSSREGGQETQYF
17	TRBD2	NA	TRBJ2-7	TRBV27	TGTGCCAGCAGTTCAGGACTAGCGGGAGATGGGTCCTACGAGCAGTACTTC	CASSSGLAGDGSYEQYF
19	NA	NA	TRBJ1-1	TRBV5-3	TGTGCCAGAAGCTTGGGAGCATTGGGGCCGCCCGCGCTTAACACTGAAGCTTTCTTT	CARSLGALGPPALNTEAFF
13	NA	NA	TRBJ1-1	TRBV5-4	TGTGCCAGCAGCTTGATCGTATCCACTGAAGCTTTCTTT	CASSLIVSTEAFF
14	NA	NA	TRBJ2-7	TRBV5-1	TGCGCCAGCAGCTTGGGACTAGGGGCGTACGAGCAGTACTTC	CASSLGLGAYEQYF
15	TRBD2	NA	TRBJ2-3	TRBV2	TGTGCCAGCAGTGAGGGACTAGCGGACACAGATACGCAGTATTTT	CASSEGLADTDTQYF
15	NA	NA	TRBJ1-5	TRBV19	TGTGCCAGTAGTAGCCGGAGTTATAGCAATCAGCCCCAGCATTTT	CASSSRSYSNQPQHF